The rows below give T cell receptor beta chains drawn from one sample of a study of breast tumors, draining lymph nodes, adjacent tissues. Each CDR3 protein gets one entry after TCRdb re-called the multiplex PCR reads with MiXCR. This table holds some 250,000 distinct CDR3 sequences, around 34% found once. Sequenced material: axillary lymph node tissue. The receptors shown here come from a female donor with breast cancer. Some clones in this sample may be carry-over from other donors' samples. CDR3s include the opening cysteine and the closing phenylalanine or tryptophan. D genes are given only for firm matches. A row's size may be missing; if present it is once, few, many or a size class.

D	size	V	length	J	CDR3	DNA
-	-	TRBV27	16	TRBJ2-1	CASSLLPGLTYNEQFF	TGTGCCAGCAGTTTGCTTCCGGGACTCACCTACAATGAGCAGTTCTTC
TRBD2	-	TRBV7-9	17	TRBJ2-1	CASSLGSGAGAEDTQFF	TGTGCCAGCAGCTTAGGGAGTGGCGCGGGAGCGGAAGATACGCAGTTCTTC
TRBD1	few	TRBV20-1	12	TRBJ1-2	CSATIWTGGSAF	TGCAGTGCTACTATTTGGACAGGCGGCTCCGCCTTC
TRBD1	many	TRBV6-1	14	TRBJ1-5	CASSAGGGNQPQHF	TGTGCCAGCAGTGCAGGGGGCGGCAATCAGCCCCAGCATTTT
-	-	TRBV6-5	16	TRBJ2-7	CASSPSVTYLSYEQYF	TGTGCCAGCAGCCCCTCCGTGACCTATCTCTCCTACGAGCAGTACTTC
-	-	TRBV9	15	TRBJ1-3	CASSVAGVGGNTIYF	TGTGCCAGCAGCGTAGCTGGGGTGGGAGGAAACACCATATATTTT
-	many	TRBV6-6	12	TRBJ2-7	CASSKQVYEQYF	TGTGCCAGCAGTAAACAGGTGTACGAGCAGTACTTC
-	many	TRBV6-6	11	TRBJ2-1	CASGVDVEQFF	TGTGCCAGCGGGGTAGATGTTGAGCAGTTCTTC
TRBD1	-	TRBV7-6	15	TRBJ1-6	CASSLGTGYNSPLHF	TGTGCCAGCAGCTTAGGGACAGGATATAATTCACCCCTCCACTTT
-	many	TRBV7-2	17	TRBJ1-3	CASSLEKGRYSGNTIYF	TGTGCCAGCAGCTTAGAGAAGGGACGGTACTCTGGAAACACCATATATTTT
TRBD1	many	TRBV14	15	TRBJ2-7	CASSQGRGRRLEQYF	TGTGCCAGCAGCCAAGGCAGGGGGCGCCGACTCGAGCAGTACTTC
-	many	TRBV6-6	13	TRBJ1-2	CASTQGGNYGYTF	TGTGCCAGCACCCAGGGAGGGAACTATGGCTACACCTTC
-	-	TRBV2	17	TRBJ2-3	CASSGMGGGRDTDTQYF	TGTGCCAGCAGTGGGATGGGGGGGGGGCGTGACACAGATACGCAGTATTTT
-	-	TRBV10-2	13	TRBJ1-2	CASKGSSVLGYTF	TGCGCCAGCAAGGGCAGCTCAGTACTTGGCTACACCTTC
-	-	TRBV29-1	13	TRBJ2-6	CSVDVPGANVLTF	TGCAGCGTTGATGTTCCAGGGGCCAACGTCCTGACTTTC
-	-	TRBV6-2/TRBV6-3	15	TRBJ2-1	CASSPLLPTTDEQFF	TGTGCCAGCAGTCCCTTGTTACCCACCACGGATGAGCAGTTCTTC
-	-	TRBV20-1	14	TRBJ1-1	CSAARDRANTEAFF	TGCAGTGCTGCCCGGGACCGTGCGAACACTGAAGCTTTCTTT
-	-	TRBV7-2	16	TRBJ1-5	CASSQDSLRGNQPQHF	TGTGCCAGCAGCCAGGACTCACTTAGGGGCAATCAGCCCCAGCATTTT
-	many	TRBV12-3/TRBV12-4	11	TRBJ2-5	CASSFGETQYF	TGTGCCAGCAGCTTTGGTGAGACCCAGTACTTC
-	-	TRBV27	18	TRBJ2-1	CASSSLRDLLVAGNEQFF	TGTGCCAGCAGTTCTCTCAGGGACCTATTAGTGGCTGGCAATGAGCAGTTCTTC
-	many	TRBV20-1	14	TRBJ1-2	CSARDLSGLGGYTF	TGCAGTGCTAGAGATCTATCAGGGCTCGGGGGCTACACCTTC
-	-	TRBV2	13	TRBJ2-3	CASVRQAYNEQYF	TGTGCCAGCGTTAGACAGGCCTACAATGAGCAGTATTTT
-	many	TRBV12-3/TRBV12-4	14	TRBJ2-1	CASSFGSSYNEQFF	TGTGCCAGCAGTTTCGGGAGCTCCTACAATGAGCAGTTCTTC
TRBD1	-	TRBV5-8	14	TRBJ1-2	CASTIRTGRRGYTF	TGTGCCAGCACCATTCGGACAGGCCGGCGTGGCTACACCTTC
-	many	TRBV10-2	15	TRBJ1-5	CASSESPGSNQPQHF	TGCGCCAGCAGTGAGAGTCCAGGGAGCAATCAGCCCCAGCATTTT
-	many	TRBV7-9	16	TRBJ2-1	CASSPLAGDQYNEQFF	TGTGCCAGCAGCCCTTTGGCAGGGGATCAGTACAATGAGCAGTTCTTC
-	-	TRBV5-6	13	TRBJ1-3	CASSSQRGNTIYF	TGTGCCAGCAGCTCCCAGCGGGGGAACACCATATATTTT
TRBD1	many	TRBV5-5	15	TRBJ2-1	CASSSTGGSYNEQFF	TGTGCCAGCAGCTCGACAGGGGGCTCCTACAATGAGCAGTTCTTC
TRBD1	many	TRBV4-1	15	TRBJ2-1	CASSYQTGGVDEQFF	TGCGCCAGCAGCTACCAGACAGGGGGTGTGGATGAGCAGTTCTTC
TRBD2	many	TRBV30	11	TRBJ2-1	CAWTSGRSQFF	TGTGCCTGGACTAGCGGGAGGTCCCAGTTCTTC
TRBD1	many	TRBV4-1	18	TRBJ2-1	CASSQEAGGLSSYNEQFF	TGCGCCAGCAGCCAAGAGGCAGGGGGCCTTAGCTCCTACAATGAGCAGTTCTTC
TRBD2	many	TRBV24-1	15	TRBJ2-3	CATSDPTLAGVTQYF	TGTGCCACCAGTGATCCTACCTTAGCGGGAGTAACGCAGTATTTT
-	few	TRBV5-4	16	TRBJ2-7	CASSLALGKNSYEQYF	TGTGCCAGCAGCTTGGCCCTGGGTAAGAATTCCTACGAGCAGTACTTC
-	-	TRBV20-1	17	TRBJ2-4	CSAREIQGLLGRNIQYF	TGCAGTGCTAGGGAAATACAGGGACTCCTGGGGAGAAACATTCAGTACTTC
-	many	TRBV7-8	15	TRBJ1-4	CASSYRERTNEKLFF	TGTGCCAGCAGCTACAGGGAACGAACTAATGAAAAACTGTTTTTT
-	few	TRBV6-5	16	TRBJ2-1	CASSHSIQGPYNEQFF	TGTGCCAGCAGTCACTCGATCCAGGGTCCCTACAATGAGCAGTTCTTC
TRBD2	many	TRBV14	16	TRBJ2-5	CASSPVGGSSKETQYF	TGTGCCAGCAGCCCAGTTGGCGGGAGCTCAAAAGAGACCCAGTACTTC
-	many	TRBV10-3	14	TRBJ1-6	CAISDSSYNSPLHF	TGTGCCATCAGTGATAGCTCCTATAATTCACCCCTCCACTTT
TRBD1	-	TRBV6-1	16	TRBJ1-2	CASSYLPGQGAIGYTF	TGTGCCAGCAGTTACTTACCGGGACAGGGGGCGATTGGCTACACCTTC
-	-	TRBV7-9	14	TRBJ1-6	CASTRDSQNSPLHF	TGTGCCAGCACCAGGGATAGCCAGAATTCACCCCTCCACTTT
TRBD1	many	TRBV2	15	TRBJ2-2	CASSEGTGGTGELFF	TGTGCCAGCAGTGAAGGGACAGGGGGTACCGGGGAGCTGTTTTTT
-	many	TRBV7-9	16	TRBJ1-4	CASSLVIQTTNEKLFF	TGTGCCAGCAGCTTAGTTATACAGACAACTAATGAAAAACTGTTTTTT
-	-	TRBV10-3	12	TRBJ1-3	CAISSTAPTIYF	TGTGCCATCAGTTCGACCGCGCCGACCATATATTTT
-	-	TRBV29-1	11	TRBJ1-2	CSVAWGPGNTF	-
-	many	TRBV5-1	17	TRBJ1-5	CASSLGGVSGSNQPQHF	TGCGCCAGCAGCTTGGGGGGGGTGAGCGGAAGCAATCAGCCCCAGCATTTT
TRBD2	many	TRBV9	16	TRBJ2-2	CASSVERGKISGELFF	TGTGCCAGCAGCGTAGAGCGGGGAAAGATATCCGGGGAGCTGTTTTTT
-	many	TRBV11-2	14	TRBJ2-1	CASRLYVAHNEQFF	TGTGCCAGCAGGTTATATGTAGCCCACAATGAGCAGTTCTTC
TRBD1	many	TRBV12-3/TRBV12-4	15	TRBJ1-2	CASSLLHRGRNGYTF	TGTGCCAGCAGTCTCTTACACAGGGGGCGAAATGGCTACACCTTC
-	many	TRBV20-1	9	TRBJ2-1	CSASYEQFF	TGCAGTGCTAGCTATGAGCAGTTCTTC
-	many	TRBV15	15	TRBJ1-1	CATGLGRRLNTEAFF	TGTGCCACCGGACTAGGACGGAGGCTGAACACTGAAGCTTTCTTT
-	many	TRBV4-1	16	TRBJ1-5	CASSQEGLGSNQPQHF	TGCGCCAGCAGCCAAGAAGGTTTGGGTAGCAATCAGCCCCAGCATTTT
-	-	TRBV6-2/TRBV6-3	13	TRBJ2-1	CASSYLGGNEQFF	TGTGCCAGCAGTTACCTTGGGGGCAATGAGCAGTTCTTC
-	many	TRBV7-9	16	TRBJ2-2	CASSFGAGVGTGELFF	TGTGCCAGCAGCTTTGGAGCGGGCGTCGGCACCGGGGAGCTGTTTTTT
TRBD2	few	TRBV24-1	13	TRBJ2-1	CATRTSGSNEQFF	TGTGCCACCAGGACTAGCGGGAGTAATGAGCAGTTCTTC
-	many	TRBV2	14	TRBJ1-2	CASSEAVGFGGYTF	TGTGCCAGCAGTGAAGCGGTAGGGTTTGGTGGCTACACCTTC
-	many	TRBV5-1	13	TRBJ1-2	CASSLGTAYGYTF	TGCGCCAGCAGCTTGGGGACAGCTTATGGCTACACCTTC
-	-	TRBV15	13	TRBJ2-7	CATSGGAFYEQYF	TGTGCCACCAGCGGGGGGGCCTTCTACGAGCAGTACTTC
TRBD2	many	TRBV20-1	13	TRBJ2-7	CSASGRARISQYF	TGCAGTGCTAGCGGGAGGGCCCGAATCTCGCAGTACTTC